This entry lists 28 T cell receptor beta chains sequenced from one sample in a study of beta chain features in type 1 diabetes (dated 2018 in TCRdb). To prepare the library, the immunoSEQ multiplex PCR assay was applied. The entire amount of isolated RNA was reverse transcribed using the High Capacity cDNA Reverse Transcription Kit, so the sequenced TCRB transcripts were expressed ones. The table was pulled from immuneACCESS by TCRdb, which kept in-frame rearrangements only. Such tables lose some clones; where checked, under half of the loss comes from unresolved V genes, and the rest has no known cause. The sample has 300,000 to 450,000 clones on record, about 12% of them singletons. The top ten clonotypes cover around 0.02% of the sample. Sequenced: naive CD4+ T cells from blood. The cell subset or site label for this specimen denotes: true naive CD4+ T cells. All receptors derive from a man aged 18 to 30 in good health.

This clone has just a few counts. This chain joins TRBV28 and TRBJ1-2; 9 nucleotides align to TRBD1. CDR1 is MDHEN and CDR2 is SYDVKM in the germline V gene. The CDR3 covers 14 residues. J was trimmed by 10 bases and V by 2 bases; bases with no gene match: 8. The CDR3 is CASSLPPGQGAYTF. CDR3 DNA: TGTGCCAGCAGTTTACCACCGGGACAGGGTGCCTACACCTTC.

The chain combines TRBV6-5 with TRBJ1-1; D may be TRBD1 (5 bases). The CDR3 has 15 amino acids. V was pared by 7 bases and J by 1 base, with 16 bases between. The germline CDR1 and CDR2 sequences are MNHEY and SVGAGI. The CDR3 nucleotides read TGTGCCAGCAACGCACCGGGGAGGGGGAACACTGAAGCTTTCTTT. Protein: CASNAPGRGNTEAFF.

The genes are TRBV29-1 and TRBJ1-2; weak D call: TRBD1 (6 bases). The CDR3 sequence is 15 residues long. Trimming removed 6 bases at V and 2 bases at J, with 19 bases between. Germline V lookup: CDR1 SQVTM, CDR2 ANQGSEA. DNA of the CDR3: TGCAGCGTCGTAAAAGGGGACACAACGAACTATGGCTACACCTTC. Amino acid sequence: CSVVKGDTTNYGYTF.

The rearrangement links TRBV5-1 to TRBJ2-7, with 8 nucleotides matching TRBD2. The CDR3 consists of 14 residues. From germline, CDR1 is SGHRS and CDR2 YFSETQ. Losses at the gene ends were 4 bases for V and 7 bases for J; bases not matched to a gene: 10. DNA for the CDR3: TGCGCCAGCAGCCCCTTAGCGGGGCTAAAGGAGCAGTACTTC. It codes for CASSPLAGLKEQYF.

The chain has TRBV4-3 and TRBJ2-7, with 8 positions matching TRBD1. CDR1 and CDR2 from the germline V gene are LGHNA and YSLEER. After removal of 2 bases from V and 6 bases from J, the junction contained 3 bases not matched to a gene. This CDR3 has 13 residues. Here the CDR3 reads CASSQRTGSEQYF. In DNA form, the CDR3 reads TGCGCCAGCAGCCAACGGACAGGGTCCGAGCAGTACTTC.

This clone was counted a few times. The chain's CDR3 is CASSLLQGFTNYGYTF. CDR3 in DNA: TGTGCCAGCAGCCTCTTACAGGGATTTACTAACTATGGCTACACCTTC. The chain has TRBV5-4 and TRBJ1-2, with D perhaps TRBD1 (6 bases). Trimming removed 4 bases at V and 0 bases at J, with 16 bases between. CDR3 length equals 16 residues. Germline CDR1 and CDR2: SGHNT and YYREEE (reference sequence).

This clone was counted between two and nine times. CDR3 amino acids: CATSREGGNYGYTF. CDR3 nucleotide sequence: TGTGCCACCAGCAGAGAAGGCGGGAACTATGGCTACACCTTC. The chain links TRBV15 to TRBJ1-2; D is ambiguous. The CDR3 runs to 14 residues. The germline V and J ends were trimmed by 0 bases and 2 bases, with 7 bases remaining between them. Germline values: CDR1 LNHNV, CDR2 YYDKDF (reference sequence). Full variable domain (rest looked up from reference TRBV15 and TRBJ1-2): DAMVIQNPRYQVTQFGKPVTLSCSQTLNHNVMYWYQQKSSQAPKLLFHYYDKDFNNEADTPDNFQSRRPNTSFCFLDIRSPGLGDTAMYLCATSREGGNYGYTFGSGTRLTVV.

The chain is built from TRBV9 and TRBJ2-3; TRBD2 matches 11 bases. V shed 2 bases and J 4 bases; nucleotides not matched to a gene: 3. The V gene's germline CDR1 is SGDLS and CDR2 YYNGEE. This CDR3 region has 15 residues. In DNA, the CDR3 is TGTGCCAGCAGCGTTAGCGGGAGGGCCCCAGATACGCAGTATTTT. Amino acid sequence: CASSVSGRAPDTQYF.

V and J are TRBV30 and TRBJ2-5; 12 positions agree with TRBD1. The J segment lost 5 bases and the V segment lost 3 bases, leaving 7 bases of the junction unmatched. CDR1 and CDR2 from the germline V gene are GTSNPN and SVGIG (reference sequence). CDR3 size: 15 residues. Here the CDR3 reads CAWSLGQGAGETQYF. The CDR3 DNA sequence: TGTGCCTGGAGCCTGGGACAGGGGGCCGGTGAGACCCAGTACTTC.

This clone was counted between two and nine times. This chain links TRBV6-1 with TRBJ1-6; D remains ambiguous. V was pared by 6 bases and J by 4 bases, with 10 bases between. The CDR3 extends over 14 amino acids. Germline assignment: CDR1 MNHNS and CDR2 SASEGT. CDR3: CASSPVPYNSPLHF. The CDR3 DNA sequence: TGTGCCAGCAGCCCCGTCCCTTATAATTCACCCCTCCACTTT.

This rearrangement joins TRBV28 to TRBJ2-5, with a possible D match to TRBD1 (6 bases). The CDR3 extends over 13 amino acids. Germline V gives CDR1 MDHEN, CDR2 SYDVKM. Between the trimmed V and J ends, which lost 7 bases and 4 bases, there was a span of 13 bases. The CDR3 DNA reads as TGTGCCAGCATGGGGGCAGTAAGAGAGACCCAGTACTTC. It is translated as CASMGAVRETQYF. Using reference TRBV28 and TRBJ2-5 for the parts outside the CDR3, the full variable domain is DVKVTQSSRYLVKRTGEKVFLECVQDMDHENMFWYRQDPGLGLRLIYFSYDVKMKEKGDIPEGYSVSREKKERFSLILESASTNQTSMYLCASMGAVRETQYFGPGTRLLVL.

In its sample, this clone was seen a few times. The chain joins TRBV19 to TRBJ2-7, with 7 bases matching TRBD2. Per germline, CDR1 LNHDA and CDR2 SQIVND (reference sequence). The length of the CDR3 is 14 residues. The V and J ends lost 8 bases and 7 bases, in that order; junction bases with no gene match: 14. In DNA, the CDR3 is TGTGCCAGTTTGAAGCGGGACGCCCCTTGGGAGCAGTACTTC. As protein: CASLKRDAPWEQYF.

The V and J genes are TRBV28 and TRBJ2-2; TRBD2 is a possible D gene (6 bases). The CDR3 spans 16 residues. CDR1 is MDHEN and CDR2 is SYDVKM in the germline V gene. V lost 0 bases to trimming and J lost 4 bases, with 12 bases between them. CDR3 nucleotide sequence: TGTGCCAGCAGTTTATGGGCCGGGAGCGGCACCGGGGAGCTGTTTTTT. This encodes CASSLWAGSGTGELFF.

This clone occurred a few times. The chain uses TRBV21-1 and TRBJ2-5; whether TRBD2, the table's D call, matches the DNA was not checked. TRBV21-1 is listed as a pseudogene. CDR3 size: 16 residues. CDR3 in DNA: TGTGCCAGCAGCAAACCATACCGGGATAGTAAAGAGACCCAGTACTTC. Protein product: CASSKPYRDSKETQYF.

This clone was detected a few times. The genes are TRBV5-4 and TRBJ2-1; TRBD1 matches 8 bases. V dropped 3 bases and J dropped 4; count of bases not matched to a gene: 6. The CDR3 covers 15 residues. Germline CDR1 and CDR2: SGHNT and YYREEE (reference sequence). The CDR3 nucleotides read TGTGCCAGCAGCTCCGGACAGGGTATGTACAATGAGCAGTTCTTC. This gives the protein CASSSGQGMYNEQFF. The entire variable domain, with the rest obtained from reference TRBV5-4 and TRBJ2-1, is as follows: ETGVTQSPTHLIKTRGQQVTLRCSSQSGHNTVSWYQQALGQGPQFIFQYYREEENGRGNFPPRFSGLQFPNYSSELNVNALELDDSALYLCASSSGQGMYNEQFFGPGTRLTVL.

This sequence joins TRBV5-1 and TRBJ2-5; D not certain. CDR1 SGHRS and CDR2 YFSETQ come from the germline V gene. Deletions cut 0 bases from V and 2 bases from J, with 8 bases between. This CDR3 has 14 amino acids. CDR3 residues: CASSLASIQETQYF. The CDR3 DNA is TGCGCCAGCAGCTTGGCGTCTATTCAAGAGACCCAGTACTTC.

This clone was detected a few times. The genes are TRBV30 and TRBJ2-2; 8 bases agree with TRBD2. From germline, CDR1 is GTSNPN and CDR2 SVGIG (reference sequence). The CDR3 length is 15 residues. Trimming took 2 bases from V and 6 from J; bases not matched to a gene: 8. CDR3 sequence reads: CAWSRGGALAGELFF. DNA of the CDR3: TGTGCCTGGAGTCGGGGGGGGGCGCTCGCCGGGGAGCTGTTTTTT. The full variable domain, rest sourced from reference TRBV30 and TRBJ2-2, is SQTIHQWPATLVQPVGSPLSLECTVEGTSNPNLYWYRQAAGRGLQLLFYSVGIGQISSEVPQNLSASRPQDRQFILSSKKLLLSDSGFYLCAWSRGGALAGELFFGEGSRLTVL.

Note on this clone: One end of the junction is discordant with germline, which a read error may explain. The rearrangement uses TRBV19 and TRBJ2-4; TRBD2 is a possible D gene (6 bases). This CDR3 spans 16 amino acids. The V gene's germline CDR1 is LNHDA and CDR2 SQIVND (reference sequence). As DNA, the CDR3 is TGTGCCAGCAGTATTCGGTCCGGGGAGGTCAAAAACATTCAGTACTTC. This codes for CASSIRSGEVKNIQYF.

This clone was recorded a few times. In DNA form, the CDR3 reads TGTGCCAGCTCACCGCGGGAGACACATGAGCAGTTCTTC. Translated, it gives CASSPRETHEQFF. V and J are TRBV18 and TRBJ2-1; 7 bases fit TRBD2. The CDR3 sequence is 13 residues long. Germline V gene lookup returns CDR1 KGHSH and CDR2 LQKENI. V was clipped by 3 bases and J by 8 bases; unmatched bases: 4. Combining the CDR3 with reference TRBV18 and TRBJ2-1 gives the whole variable domain NAGVMQNPRHLVRRRGQEARLRCSPMKGHSHVYWYRQLPEEGLKFMVYLQKENIIDESGMPKERFSAEFPKEGPSILRIQQVVRGDSAAYFCASSPRETHEQFFGPGTRLTVL.

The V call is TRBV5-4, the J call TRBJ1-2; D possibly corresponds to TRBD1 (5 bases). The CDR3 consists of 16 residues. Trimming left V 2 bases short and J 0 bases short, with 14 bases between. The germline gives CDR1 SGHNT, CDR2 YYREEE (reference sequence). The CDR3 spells CASSFGHSLANYGYTF. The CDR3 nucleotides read TGTGCCAGCAGCTTCGGACACTCGTTAGCTAACTATGGCTACACCTTC.

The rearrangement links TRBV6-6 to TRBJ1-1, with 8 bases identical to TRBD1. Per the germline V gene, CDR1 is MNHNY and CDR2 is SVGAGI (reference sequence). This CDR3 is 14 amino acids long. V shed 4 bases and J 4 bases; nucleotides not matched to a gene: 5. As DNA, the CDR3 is TGTGCCAGCAGTTCCAGGGACAGGTTCACTGAAGCTTTCTTT. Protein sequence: CASSSRDRFTEAFF.

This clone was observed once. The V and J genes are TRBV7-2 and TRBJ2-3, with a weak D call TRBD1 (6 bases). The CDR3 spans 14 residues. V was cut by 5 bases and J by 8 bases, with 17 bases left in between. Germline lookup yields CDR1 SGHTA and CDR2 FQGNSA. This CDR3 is CASSQDSQLSTQYF. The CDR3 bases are TGTGCCAGCAGCCAGGACAGCCAGTTATCTACGCAGTATTTT.

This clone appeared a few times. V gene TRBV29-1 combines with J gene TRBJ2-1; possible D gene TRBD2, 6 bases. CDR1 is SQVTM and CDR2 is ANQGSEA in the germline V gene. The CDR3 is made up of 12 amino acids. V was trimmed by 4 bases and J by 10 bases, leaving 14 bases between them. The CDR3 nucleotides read TGCAGCGTTGTTGTTTGGGAGGACGAGCAGTTCTTC. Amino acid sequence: CSVVVWEDEQFF.

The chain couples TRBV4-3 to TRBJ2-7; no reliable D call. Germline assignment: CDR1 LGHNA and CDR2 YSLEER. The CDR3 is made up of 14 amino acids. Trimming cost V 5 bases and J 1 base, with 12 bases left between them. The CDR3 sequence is CASSREKKSYEQYF. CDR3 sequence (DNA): TGCGCCAGCAGCAGAGAAAAAAAATCCTACGAGCAGTACTTC.

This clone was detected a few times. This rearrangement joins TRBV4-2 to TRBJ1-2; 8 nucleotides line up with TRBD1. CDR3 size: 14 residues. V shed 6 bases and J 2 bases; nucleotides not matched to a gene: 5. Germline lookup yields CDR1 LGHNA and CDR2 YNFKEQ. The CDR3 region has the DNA TGTGCCAGCAGACCCCAGGGGGCGAACTATGGCTACACCTTC. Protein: CASRPQGANYGYTF.

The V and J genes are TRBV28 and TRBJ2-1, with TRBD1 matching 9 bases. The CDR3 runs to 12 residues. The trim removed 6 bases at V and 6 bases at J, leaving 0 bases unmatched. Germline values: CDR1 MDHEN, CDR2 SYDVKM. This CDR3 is CASRTGGNEQFF. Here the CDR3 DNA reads TGTGCCAGCAGGACAGGGGGCAATGAGCAGTTCTTC.

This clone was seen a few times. DNA for the CDR3: TGCAGCGTTGTGCAGGGCGCAACGGGGGCCAACGTCCTGACTTTC. This gives the protein CSVVQGATGANVLTF. V is TRBV29-1 and J is TRBJ2-6, with a tentative D call TRBD1 (5 bases). This CDR3 has 15 residues. V shed 4 bases and J shed 4 bases, with 14 bases lying between them. Germline assignment: CDR1 SQVTM and CDR2 ANQGSEA.

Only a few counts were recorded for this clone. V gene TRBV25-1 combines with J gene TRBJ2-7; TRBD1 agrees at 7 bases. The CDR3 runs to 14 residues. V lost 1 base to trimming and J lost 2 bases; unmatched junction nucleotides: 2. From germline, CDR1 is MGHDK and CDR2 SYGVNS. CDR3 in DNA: TGTGCCAGCAGTGAATCCGGGACAGCCTACGAGCAGTACTTC. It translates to CASSESGTAYEQYF.